Listed below are T cell receptor beta chains from one sample, sequenced in a study of cytomegalovirus exposure and HLA in healthy donors. Profiling relied on immunoSEQ multiplex PCR, and the TCRdb table lists in-frame clones only, not all of them. The sample has about 44,000 clones, roughly 93% seen once; the top ten hold over 2%. The material sequenced was PBMCs. Every receptor here comes from a woman aged 18-29 years in good health and CMV-seronegative. CDR3s include the opening cysteine and the closing phenylalanine or tryptophan. D genes are given only for firm matches. Expanded clones get a size class; other rows say once, few or many, or leave the size out.

>TRBJ1-1|TRBD1|NA|TRBV7-9
TGTGCCAGCAGGAACGATCTGACAGGGATGAACACTGAAGCTTTCTTT
CASRNDLTGMNTEAFF
>TRBJ1-1|NA|NA|TRBV5-1
TGCGCCAGCAGCTTGGCAGGGGAGAACACTGAAGCTTTCTTT
CASSLAGENTEAFF
>TRBJ1-1|TRBD1|once|TRBV7-9
TGTGCCAGCAGCCTTGGACAGGGAATCACTGAAGCTTTCTTT
CASSLGQGITEAFF
>TRBJ2-7|TRBD2|NA|TRBV5-1
TGCGCCAGCAGCTTGGGGGGCGGGAGAGACTACGAGCAGTACTTC
CASSLGGGRDYEQYF
>TRBJ1-4|NA|NA|TRBV6-5
TGTGCCAGCAGTTACTCGTCCGGGGAGGGTGAAAAACTGTTTTTT
CASSYSSGEGEKLFF
>TRBJ1-1|NA|few|TRBV6-5
TGTGCCAGCAGTTACTGGGGCTCTGAAGCTTTCTTT
CASSYWGSEAFF
>TRBJ2-3|TRBD2|NA|TRBV6-4
TGTGCCAGCAGTGACTCGCTAGCGGGAGAGGTAGATACGCAGTATTTT
CASSDSLAGEVDTQYF
>TRBJ1-2|TRBD1|NA|TRBV28
TGTGCCAGCAGGGCGGGACAGGGTGTATTCGACTACACCTTC
CASRAGQGVFDYTF
>TRBJ2-5|TRBD2|NA|TRBV19
TGTGCCAGTAGTATAGTTCCCAGCGGGGTTCAAGAGACCCAGTACTTC
CASSIVPSGVQETQYF
>TRBJ2-2|TRBD1|NA|TRBV9
TGTGCCAGCAGCGAGGGACAGGGCGGCAACACCGGGGAGCTGTTTTTT
CASSEGQGGNTGELFF
>TRBJ1-2|NA|NA|TRBV10-2
TGCGCCAGCAGCCCCGACAGCAACTATGGCTACACCTTC
CASSPDSNYGYTF
>TRBJ1-5|NA|few|TRBV19
TGTGCCAGTAGTTTAACAGGGTTTAGCAATCAGCCCCAGCATTTT
CASSLTGFSNQPQHF
>TRBJ2-5|NA|once|TRBV19
TGTGCCAGTAGCCTCAGAGGGAACCAAGAGACCCAGTACTTC
CASSLRGNQETQYF
>TRBJ2-7|TRBD1|NA|TRBV5-1
TGCGCCAGCAGCCCAAGGACAGGGATACCGGGGGAGCAGTACTTC
CASSPRTGIPGEQYF
>TRBJ2-2|TRBD1|NA|TRBV2
TGTGCCAGCAGTGAACGGGGACAGGGAACCGGGGAGCTGTTTTTT
CASSERGQGTGELFF
>TRBJ2-5|TRBD2|NA|TRBV6-1
TGTGCCAGCAGTGAAGTGGCGGGAGGGCCGGAGACCCAGTACTTC
CASSEVAGGPETQYF
>TRBJ2-3|TRBD2|medium-sized|TRBV6-1
TGTGCCAGCAGTGAAGCTAGCGGGGGGGCCACAGATACGCAGTATTTT
CASSEASGGATDTQYF
>TRBJ2-2|NA|NA|TRBV27
TGTGCCAGCAGTTTATCCGGGGCGAACACCGGGGAGCTGTTTTTT
CASSLSGANTGELFF
>TRBJ1-3|NA|NA|TRBV7-9
TGTGCCAGCAGCTTAGTCATCTCAGGGGCAGGAAACACCATATATTTT
CASSLVISGAGNTIYF
>TRBJ1-1|NA|NA|TRBV15
TGTGCCACCAGCATTAATAGGGAGACTGAAGCTTTCTTT
CATSINRETEAFF
>TRBJ2-3|TRBD2|few|TRBV6-4
TGTGCCAGCAGTGAGCGGGGGGGCCCAGATACGCAGTATTTT
CASSERGGPDTQYF
>TRBJ2-7|NA|NA|TRBV6-5
TGTGCCAGCAGTTACTCGAGGGACTCCTACGAGCAGTACTTC
CASSYSRDSYEQYF
>TRBJ2-7|TRBD1|few|TRBV10-3
TGTGCCATCAGTGAGTCTTCCCGGGACAGGGGTTACGAGCAGTACTTC
CAISESSRDRGYEQYF
>TRBJ2-7|TRBD2|once|TRBV7-6
TGTGCCAGCAGCTTAGGACTAGCGGGGGGCTCCTACGAGCAGTACTTC
CASSLGLAGGSYEQYF